This TCR beta chain was sequenced during a study of molecular identifiers for immune sequencing clone quantification. General observations from the study: For effector cells, clones above 20 RNA copies held over 97% of molecules; for naive cells, under 1%. A shared barcode on identical TCR molecules could lead to underestimated sizes for highly expanded clones.

Bulk TCR libraries were made with methods that had been previously described and with listed TCR primers. TCRdb independently ran MiXCR on the PCR reads; one entry per CDR3 protein. Found here are under 75,000 distinct CDR3 sequences, roughly a fifth of them singletons; the top ten hold 1.1% to 1.5%. There are 17 residues in the CDR3. Germline values: CDR1 SGHAT, CDR2 FQNNGV. Germline trimming cut 1 base from V and 5 bases from J; bases unmatched to any gene: 11. This clonotype has only a few counts. The antigen remains undetermined. The receptor was isolated from a human donor in good health. Some libraries in this study had Jurkat cell RNA spiked in. The J gene is TRBJ2-7, the V gene TRBV11-2, with 10 nucleotides matching TRBD2. The specimen sequenced was naive CD8+ T cells from blood, with Jurkat cell RNA spiked in. Subset meaning: FACS-sorted CD8+CD4-CCR7+CD45RA+ naive T cells. The CDR3: CASSLVTRWLAGDEQYF. CDR3 coding DNA: TGTGCCAGCAGCTTAGTGACTAGGTGGCTAGCGGGAGACGAGCAGTACTTC.